What follows is one T cell receptor beta chain and its context. The sample belongs to a study of T-cell reconstitution after alpha-beta-depleted transplantation in children. A TCRbeta library incorporating unique molecular identifiers was prepared. TCRdb fed the PCR reads into MiXCR, producing one record per CDR3 protein. The repertoire includes around 600,000 distinct CDR3 sequences, roughly a tenth of them detected once, and less than 4.5% sits in the top ten. This CDR3 is built from 13 residues. The V gene's germline CDR1 is DFQATT and CDR2 SNEGSKA (reference sequence). The ends were cut back, 5 bases at V and 3 bases at J, with 14 bases in the middle.

The sequencing here drew on PBMCs from the stem cell graft donor, taken from the stem cell graft. The origin of this receptor is a human donor who donated a stem cell graft to a child with acute myeloid leukemia. This chain uses TRBV20-1 with TRBJ2-7; no clear D. CDR3 sequence reads: CSAPRPANYEQYF. The CDR3 nucleotides are TGCAGTGCTCCAAGGCCGGCAAACTACGAGCAGTACTTC.